A selection of T cell receptor beta chains follows, all from one sample in a study of T cells in Graves' hyperthyroidism and ophthalmopathy. One entry per CDR3 protein results from TCRdb running MiXCR on the multiplex PCR reads. The table records around 390,000 distinct CDR3 sequences, around 13% of them present only once. The specimen was blood. Source of these receptors: a woman in her 30s with Graves' ophthalmopathy. CDR3s include the opening cysteine and the closing phenylalanine or tryptophan. The D gene is left open where the match is weak. For some rows the clone size is stated as once, few or many, or as a class when expanded; others skip it.

D | J | V | size | CDR3 | DNA
TRBD1 | TRBJ1-1 | TRBV11-2 | many | CASSLTGGGGTEAFF | TGTGCCAGCAGCCTGACAGGGGGCGGCGGCACTGAAGCTTTCTTT
- | TRBJ2-1 | TRBV9 | many | CASSTRDLEGEQFF | TGTGCCAGCAGCACCAGGGACCTTGAGGGTGAGCAGTTCTTC
- | TRBJ1-1 | TRBV7-3 | few | CASRPGVLNTEAFF | TGTGCCAGCAGGCCAGGGGTTTTGAACACTGAAGCTTTCTTT
- | TRBJ1-2 | TRBV7-9 | many | CASSLGSEDGYTF | TGTGCCAGCAGCTTAGGGTCAGAAGATGGCTACACCTTC
- | TRBJ1-5 | TRBV7-2 | - | CASRRGDSNQPQHF | TGTGCCAGCAGAAGAGGGGATAGCAATCAGCCCCAGCATTTT
- | TRBJ1-4 | TRBV5-4 | - | CASSLDRTPTRKLFF | TGTGCCAGCAGCTTAGACAGGACCCCAACGCGGAAACTGTTTTTT
- | TRBJ2-3 | TRBV28 | - | CASSFPPRRAARTDTQYF | TGTGCCAGCAGTTTCCCTCCCCGTCGTGCGGCCCGCACAGATACGCAGTATTTT
- | TRBJ1-4 | TRBV5-1 | - | CASSGGTEGMKKLFF | TGCGCCAGCAGCGGGGGGACGGAGGGTATGAAGAAACTGTTTTTT
TRBD1 | TRBJ2-5 | TRBV20-1 | many | CSARDRGRETQYF | TGCAGTGCGCGGGACAGGGGGCGGGAGACCCAGTACTTC
- | TRBJ2-6 | TRBV25-1 | - | CASSLSGVGSSGANVLTF | TGTGCCAGCAGCCTCTCTGGGGTAGGAAGCTCTGGGGCCAACGTCCTGACTTTC
- | TRBJ1-6 | TRBV7-2 | many | CASSNRNSPLHF | TGTGCCAGCAGCAACAGGAATTCACCCCTCCACTTT
- | TRBJ1-2 | TRBV7-9 | - | CASSLLETRATNYGYTF | TGTGCCAGCAGCTTATTGGAAACCAGGGCAACTAACTATGGCTACACCTTC
- | TRBJ1-1 | TRBV20-1 | many | CSARDLEEKYTEAFF | TGCAGTGCTAGAGATCTCGAGGAGAAATACACTGAAGCTTTCTTT
- | TRBJ1-6 | TRBV12-3/TRBV12-4 | many | CASRLGGADYNSPLHF | TGTGCCAGCAGGCTCGGGGGGGCTGACTATAATTCACCCCTCCACTTT
- | TRBJ2-7 | TRBV5-5 | - | CASSVAWAGTYEQYF | TGTGCCAGCAGCGTCGCCTGGGCAGGGACCTACGAGCAGTACTTC
- | TRBJ1-5 | TRBV20-1 | many | CSAGDGSNQPQHF | TGCAGTGCCGGGGACGGTAGCAATCAGCCCCAGCATTTT
- | TRBJ2-3 | TRBV24-1 | - | CATSDPRQKSSTDTQYF | TGTGCCACCAGTGATCCCCGACAGAAGTCTAGCACAGATACGCAGTATTTT
- | TRBJ1-2 | TRBV28 | few | CASSFFGEGLDGYTF | TGTGCCAGCAGTTTCTTTGGGGAGGGGTTGGATGGCTACACCTTC
- | TRBJ2-7 | TRBV2 | few | CASKGGPYEQYF | TGTGCCAGCAAAGGGGGTCCCTACGAGCAGTACTTC
TRBD1 | TRBJ2-3 | TRBV7-9 | many | CASRDPGQGDTDTQYF | TGTGCCAGCAGAGACCCGGGACAGGGGGACACAGATACGCAGTATTTT
- | TRBJ2-5 | TRBV2 | many | CASSPPLGETQYF | TGTGCCAGCAGTCCCCCCCTAGGGGAGACCCAGTACTTC
TRBD2 | TRBJ2-3 | TRBV20-1 | many | CSARGFLAGGTSTDTQYF | TGCAGTGCTAGAGGGTTCCTAGCGGGGGGGACTAGCACAGATACGCAGTATTTT
- | TRBJ1-5 | TRBV28 | many | CASHPGGLDSNQPQHF | TGTGCCAGTCATCCCGGGGGCTTGGATAGCAATCAGCCCCAGCATTTT
- | TRBJ1-6 | TRBV14 | few | CASSQRVGANNSPLHF | TGTGCCAGCAGCCAAAGGGTAGGGGCTAATAATTCACCCCTCCACTTT
- | TRBJ2-2 | TRBV5-4 | - | CASSLANRGGFF | TGTGCCAGCAGCTTGGCCAACAGGGGAGGGTTTTTT
- | TRBJ1-3 | TRBV5-1 | - | CASKPAGLSGNTIYF | TGCGCCAGTAAGCCGGCAGGGCTCTCTGGAAACACCATATATTTT
- | TRBJ2-7 | TRBV20-1 | - | CSAITGPRISYEQYF | TGCAGTGCTATCACAGGACCCAGAATCTCCTACGAGCAGTACTTC
- | TRBJ1-5 | TRBV4-1 | many | CASSQGGARRRGQPQHF | TGCGCCAGCAGCCAAGGGGGGGCTCGTCGTCGCGGGCAGCCCCAGCATTTT
TRBD1 | TRBJ2-3 | TRBV19 | - | CASSIRGQTDTQYF | TGTGCCAGTAGTATAAGGGGGCAGACAGATACGCAGTATTTT
- | TRBJ1-1 | TRBV6-1 | many | CASRETQNTEAFF | TGTGCCAGCAGGGAGACTCAGAACACTGAAGCTTTCTTT
TRBD2 | TRBJ2-5 | TRBV12-3/TRBV12-4 | many | CASRMTSGGPPPYF | TGTGCCAGCAGAATGACTAGCGGGGGGCCGCCACCGTACTTC
TRBD1 | TRBJ2-5 | TRBV15 | few | CATSRDPGTGKTQYF | TGTGCCACCAGCAGAGACCCCGGGACAGGGAAGACCCAGTACTTC
- | TRBJ1-1 | TRBV7-2 | many | CASSLESGRDTEAFF | TGTGCCAGCAGCTTAGAATCAGGGCGGGACACTGAAGCTTTCTTT
- | TRBJ2-7 | TRBV12-3/TRBV12-4 | many | CASSLRGNSYEQYF | TGTGCCAGCAGTTTGCGGGGTAACTCCTACGAGCAGTACTTC
- | TRBJ2-3 | TRBV13 | few | CASSLGSGDKDTQYF | TGTGCCAGCAGCTTAGGCAGTGGGGACAAGGATACGCAGTATTTT
- | TRBJ2-7 | TRBV20-1 | many | CSASRDQLYEQYF | TGCAGTGCTAGCAGGGATCAATTATACGAGCAGTACTTC
- | TRBJ1-1 | TRBV15 | - | CATSRDLGGMNTEAFF | TGTGCCACCAGCAGAGATTTGGGAGGGATGAACACTGAAGCTTTCTTT
TRBD1 | TRBJ1-6 | TRBV28 | many | CASSQGGQGPNSPLHF | TGTGCCAGCAGCCAGGGGGGACAGGGACCTAATTCACCCCTCCACTTT